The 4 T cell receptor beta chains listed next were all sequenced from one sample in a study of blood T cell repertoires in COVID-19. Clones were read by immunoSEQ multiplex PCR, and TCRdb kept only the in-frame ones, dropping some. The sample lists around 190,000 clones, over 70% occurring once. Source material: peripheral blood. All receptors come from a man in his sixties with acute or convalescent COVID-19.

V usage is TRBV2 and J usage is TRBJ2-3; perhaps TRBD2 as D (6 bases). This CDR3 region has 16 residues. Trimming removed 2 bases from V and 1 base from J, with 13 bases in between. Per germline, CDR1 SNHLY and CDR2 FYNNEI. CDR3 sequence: CASSENGGGGTDTQYF. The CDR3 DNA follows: TGTGCCAGCAGTGAAAACGGGGGAGGTGGCACAGATACGCAGTATTTT. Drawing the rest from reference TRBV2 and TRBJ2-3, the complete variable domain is EPEVTQTPSHQVTQMGQEVILRCVPISNHLYFYWYRQILGQKVEFLVSFYNNEISEKSEIFDDQFSVERPDGSNFTLKIRSTKLEDSAMYFCASSENGGGGTDTQYFGPGTRLTVL.

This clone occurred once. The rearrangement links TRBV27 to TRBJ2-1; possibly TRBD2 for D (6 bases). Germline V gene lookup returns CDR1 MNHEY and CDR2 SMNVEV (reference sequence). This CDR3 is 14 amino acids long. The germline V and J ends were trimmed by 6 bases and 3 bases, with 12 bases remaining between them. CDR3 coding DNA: TGTGCCAGCAGAGCCGGGACTGGCTACAATGAGCAGTTCTTC. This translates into CASRAGTGYNEQFF.

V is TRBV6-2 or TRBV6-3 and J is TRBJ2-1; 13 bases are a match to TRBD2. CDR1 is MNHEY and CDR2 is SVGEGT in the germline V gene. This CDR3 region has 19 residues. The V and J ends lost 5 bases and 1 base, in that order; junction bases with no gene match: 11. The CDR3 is CASSPDRRTSGGSYNEQFF. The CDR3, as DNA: TGTGCCAGCAGTCCAGACCGTAGGACTAGCGGGGGTTCCTACAATGAGCAGTTCTTC.

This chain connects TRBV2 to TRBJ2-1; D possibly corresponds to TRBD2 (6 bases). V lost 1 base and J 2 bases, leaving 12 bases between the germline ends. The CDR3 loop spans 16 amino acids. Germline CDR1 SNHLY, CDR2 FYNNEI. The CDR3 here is CASSEDEAGAYNEQFF. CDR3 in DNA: TGTGCCAGCAGTGAAGACGAAGCGGGTGCCTACAATGAGCAGTTCTTC.